The text below deals with one T cell receptor (beta chain). Its specificity is not known. CDR1 SGHTS and CDR2 YDEGEE come from the germline V gene. V lost 1 base to trimming and J lost 2 bases, with 10 bases between them. The CDR3 totals 14 residues. This sample was taken from a study of shared clonotypes between healthy human individuals. Regarding the study as a whole: Rarefaction showed that sequencing of sorted subsets was incomplete (despite large depth). The four-donor shared clonotypes exceeded non-shared clonotypes in generation probability, with non-shared ones scoring lower.

The authors distributed each subset's genomic DNA evenly over several immunoSEQ plates. This table comes from immunoSEQ multiplex PCR, and its TCRdb copy is limited to in-frame clones, with some not included. The sample includes fewer than 1.4 million clones, around 78% of them seen just once. CD4+ cell separation produced CD45RA+ naive and CD45RA-negative memory subsets. The rearrangement links TRBV5-8 to TRBJ2-7; D may be TRBD2 (5 bases). The sequenced sample consisted of memory CD4+ T cells from PBMCs. Subset denoted: CD45RA-negative fraction. The receptor was isolated from a man between 18 and 29 years old in good health. Some clones in this sample may be carry-over from other donors' samples. CDR3 sequence: CASSLTGKPYEQYF. CDR3 nucleotide sequence: TGTGCCAGCAGCTTGACCGGGAAACCCTACGAGCAGTACTTC.